This TCR beta chain derives from a study of shared clonotypes between healthy human individuals. Assay execution took place at the deep level. TCRdb's table, derived via immunoSEQ multiplex PCR, lists solely in-frame clones and lacks some. The table records roughly 700,000 clones, about 90% of them present only once. Donors included only healthy HIV-negative adults lacking recent acute infections or vaccinations. Study-level points and caveats: Lower generation probabilities were found for non-shared clonotypes than for those shared by all four donors. Across subsets, estimated richness was generally greater for naive than for memory populations.

Concerning this clone: The antigen is not known.

Sequencing was performed on memory CD8+ T cells from PBMCs. Subset given: CD45RO+ cells pooled with CCR7-negative TemRA cells. This sequence originates from a man younger than 35 in good health. Some clones in this sample may be carry-over from other donors' samples.

CDR3: CASSDSLSGRPHTGELFF. The DNA for the CDR3 is TGTGCCAGCAGCGATTCTTTGTCTGGACGGCCGCACACCGGGGAGCTGTTTTTT. The chain combines TRBV9 with TRBJ2-2; D gene ambiguous. This CDR3 is built from 18 residues. Germline CDR1 reads SGDLS; CDR2 reads YYNGEE. The V end was cut by 3 bases, the J end by 3 bases, with 21 bases between.